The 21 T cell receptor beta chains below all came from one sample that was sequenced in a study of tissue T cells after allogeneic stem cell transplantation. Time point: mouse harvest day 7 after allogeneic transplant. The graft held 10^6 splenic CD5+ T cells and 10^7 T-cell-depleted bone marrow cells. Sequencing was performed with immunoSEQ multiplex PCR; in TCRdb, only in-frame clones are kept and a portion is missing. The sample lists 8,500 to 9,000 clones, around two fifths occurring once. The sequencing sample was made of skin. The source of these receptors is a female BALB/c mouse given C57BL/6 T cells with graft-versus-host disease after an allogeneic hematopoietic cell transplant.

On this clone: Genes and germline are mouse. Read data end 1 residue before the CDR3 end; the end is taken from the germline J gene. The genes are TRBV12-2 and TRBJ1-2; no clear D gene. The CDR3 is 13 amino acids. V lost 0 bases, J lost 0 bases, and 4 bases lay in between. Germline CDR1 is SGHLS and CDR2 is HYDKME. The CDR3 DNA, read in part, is TGTGCCAGCTCTCTCGCAGCAAACTCCGACTACACC. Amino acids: CASSLAANSDYT. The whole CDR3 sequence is CASSLAANSDYTF.

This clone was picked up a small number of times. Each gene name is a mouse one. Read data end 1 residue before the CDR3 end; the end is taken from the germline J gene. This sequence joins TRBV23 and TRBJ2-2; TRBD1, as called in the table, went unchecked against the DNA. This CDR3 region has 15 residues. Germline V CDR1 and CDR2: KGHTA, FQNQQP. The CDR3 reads CSSSQQGANTGQLYF. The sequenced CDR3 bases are TGCTCCAGCAGTCAACAGGGGGCAAACACCGGGCAGCTCTAC.

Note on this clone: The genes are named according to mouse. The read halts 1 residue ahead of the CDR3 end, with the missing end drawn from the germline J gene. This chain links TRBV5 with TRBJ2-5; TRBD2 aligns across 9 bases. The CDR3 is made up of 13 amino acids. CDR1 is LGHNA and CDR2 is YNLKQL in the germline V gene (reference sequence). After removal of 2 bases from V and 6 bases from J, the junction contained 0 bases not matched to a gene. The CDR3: CASSQTGGDTQYF. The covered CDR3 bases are TGTGCCAGCAGCCAAACTGGGGGGGACACCCAGTAC.

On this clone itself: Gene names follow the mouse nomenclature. Partial CDR3 DNA: TGCACCTGCAGTGCTCCCCGGGACAGGGGCAACGAAAGATTATTT. It yields the protein CTCSAPRDRGNERLF. The complete CDR3 sequence is CTCSAPRDRGNERLFF. The chain recombines TRBV1 with TRBJ1-4; 10 positions match TRBD1. The read terminates 1 residue before the CDR3 end, so the remaining end is supplied by the germline J gene. CDR3 length: 16 residues. Losses at the gene ends were 3 bases for V and 4 bases for J; bases not matched to a gene: 5. The germline CDR1 and CDR2 sequences are NSQYPW and LRSPGD (reference sequence).

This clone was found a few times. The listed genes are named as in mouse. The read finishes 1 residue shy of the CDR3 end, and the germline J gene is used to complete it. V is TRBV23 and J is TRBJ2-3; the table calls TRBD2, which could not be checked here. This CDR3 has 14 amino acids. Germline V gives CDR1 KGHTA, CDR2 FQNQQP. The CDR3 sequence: CSSSQSTSAETLYF. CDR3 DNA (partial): TGCTCCAGCAGTCAATCGACTAGTGCAGAAACGCTGTAT. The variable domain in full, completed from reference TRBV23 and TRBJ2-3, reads DAAVTQKPRYLIKMKGQEAEMKCIPEKGHTAVFWYQQKQSKELKFLIYFQNQQPLDQIDMVKERFSAVCPSSSLCSLGIRTCEAEDSALYLCSSSQSTSAETLYFGSGTRLTVL.

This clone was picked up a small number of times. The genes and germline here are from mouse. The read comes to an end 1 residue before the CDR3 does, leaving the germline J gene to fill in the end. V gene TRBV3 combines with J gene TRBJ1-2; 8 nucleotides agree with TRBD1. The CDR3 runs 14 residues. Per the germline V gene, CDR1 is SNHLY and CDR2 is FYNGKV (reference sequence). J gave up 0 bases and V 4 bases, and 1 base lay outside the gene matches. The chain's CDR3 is CASSSDRANSDYTF. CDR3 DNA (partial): TGTGCCAGCAGCTCGGACAGGGCAAACTCCGACTACACC.

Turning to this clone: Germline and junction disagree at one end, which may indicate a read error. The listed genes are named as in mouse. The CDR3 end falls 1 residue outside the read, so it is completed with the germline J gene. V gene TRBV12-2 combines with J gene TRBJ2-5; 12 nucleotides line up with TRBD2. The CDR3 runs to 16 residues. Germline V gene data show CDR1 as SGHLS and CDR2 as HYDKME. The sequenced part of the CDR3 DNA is TGTACCAGCTCCCTGGGACTGGGGGGTGGGCAAGACACCCAGTAC. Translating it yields CTSSLGLGGGQDTQY. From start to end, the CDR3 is CTSSLGLGGGQDTQYF.

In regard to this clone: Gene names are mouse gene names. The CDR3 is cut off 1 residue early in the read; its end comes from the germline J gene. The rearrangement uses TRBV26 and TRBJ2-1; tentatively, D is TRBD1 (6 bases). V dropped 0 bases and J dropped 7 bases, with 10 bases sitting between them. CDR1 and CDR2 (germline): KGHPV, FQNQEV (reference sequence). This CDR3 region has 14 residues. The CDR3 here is CASSLSQGRAEQFF. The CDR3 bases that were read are TGTGCCAGCAGTCTGTCACAGGGCCGGGCTGAGCAGTTC.

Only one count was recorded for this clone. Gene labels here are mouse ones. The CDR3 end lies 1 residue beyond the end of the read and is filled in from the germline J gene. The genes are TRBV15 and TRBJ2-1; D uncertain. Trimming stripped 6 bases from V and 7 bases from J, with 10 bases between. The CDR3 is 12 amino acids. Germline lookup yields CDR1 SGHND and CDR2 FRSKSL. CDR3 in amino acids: CASSHPRAEQFF. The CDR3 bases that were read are TGTGCCAGCAGCCACCCAAGGGCTGAGCAGTTC.

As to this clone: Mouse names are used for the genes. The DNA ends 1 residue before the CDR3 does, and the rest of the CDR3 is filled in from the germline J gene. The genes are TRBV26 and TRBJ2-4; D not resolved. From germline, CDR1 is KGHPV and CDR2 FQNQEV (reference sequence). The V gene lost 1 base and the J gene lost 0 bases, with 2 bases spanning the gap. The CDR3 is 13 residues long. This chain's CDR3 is CASSLWSQNTLYF. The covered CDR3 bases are TGTGCCAGCAGTCTGTGGAGTCAAAACACCTTGTAC.

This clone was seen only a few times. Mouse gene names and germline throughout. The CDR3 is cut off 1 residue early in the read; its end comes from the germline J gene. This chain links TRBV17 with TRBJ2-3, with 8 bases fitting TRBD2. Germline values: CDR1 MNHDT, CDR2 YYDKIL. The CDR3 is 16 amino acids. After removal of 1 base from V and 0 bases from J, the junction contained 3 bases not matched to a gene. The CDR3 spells CASSRGLGSSAETLYF. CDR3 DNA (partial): TGTGCTAGCAGTAGAGGACTGGGGAGTAGTGCAGAAACGCTGTAT. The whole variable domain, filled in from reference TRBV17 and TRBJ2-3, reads DTTVKQNPRYKLARVGKPVNLICSQTMNHDTMYWYQKKPNQAPKLLLFYYDKILNREADTFEKFQSSRPNNSFCSLYIGSAGLEYSAMYLCASSRGLGSSAETLYFGSGTRLTVL.

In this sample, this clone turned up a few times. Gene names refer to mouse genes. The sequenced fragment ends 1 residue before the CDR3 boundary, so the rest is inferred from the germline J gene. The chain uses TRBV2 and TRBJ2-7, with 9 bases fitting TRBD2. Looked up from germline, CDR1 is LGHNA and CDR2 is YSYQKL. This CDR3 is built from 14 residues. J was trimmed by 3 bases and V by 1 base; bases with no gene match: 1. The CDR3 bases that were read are TGTGCCAGCAGCCAAGCTGGGGGGGACTATGAACAGTAC. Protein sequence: CASSQAGGDYEQY. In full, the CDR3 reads CASSQAGGDYEQYF.

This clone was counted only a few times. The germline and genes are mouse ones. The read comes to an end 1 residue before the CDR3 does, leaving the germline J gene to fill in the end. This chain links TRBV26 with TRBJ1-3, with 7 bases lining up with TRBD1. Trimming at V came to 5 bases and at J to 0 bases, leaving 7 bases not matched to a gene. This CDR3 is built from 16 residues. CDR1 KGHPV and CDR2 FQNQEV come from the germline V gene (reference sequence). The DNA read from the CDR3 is TGTGCCAGCAGTAGACAGGGACCCCTTTCTGGAAATACGCTCTAT. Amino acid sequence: CASSRQGPLSGNTLY. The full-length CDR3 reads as CASSRQGPLSGNTLYF. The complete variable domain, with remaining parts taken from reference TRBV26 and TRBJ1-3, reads NSKVIQTPRYLVKGQGQKAKMRCIPEKGHPVVFWYQQNKNNEFKFLINFQNQEVLQQIDMTEKRFSAECPSNSPCSLEIQSSEAGDSALYLCASSRQGPLSGNTLYFGEGSRLIVV.

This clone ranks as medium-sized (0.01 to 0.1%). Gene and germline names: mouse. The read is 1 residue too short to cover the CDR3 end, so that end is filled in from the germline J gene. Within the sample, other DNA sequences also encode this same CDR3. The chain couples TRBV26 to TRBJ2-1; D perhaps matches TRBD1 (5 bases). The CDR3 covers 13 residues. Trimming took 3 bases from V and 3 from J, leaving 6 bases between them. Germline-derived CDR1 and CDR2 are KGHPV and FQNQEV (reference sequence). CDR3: CASSLQGYAEQFF. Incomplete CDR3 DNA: TGTGCCAGCAGTCTTCAGGGCTATGCTGAGCAGTTC.

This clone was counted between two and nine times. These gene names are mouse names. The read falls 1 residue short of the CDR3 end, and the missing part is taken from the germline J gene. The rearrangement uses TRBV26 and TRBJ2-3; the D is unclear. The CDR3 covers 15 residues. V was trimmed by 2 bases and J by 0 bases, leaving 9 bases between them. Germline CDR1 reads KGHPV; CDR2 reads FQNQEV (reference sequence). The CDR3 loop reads CASSLRQASAETLYF. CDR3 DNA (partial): TGTGCCAGCAGTCTGAGGCAGGCTAGTGCAGAAACGCTGTAT.

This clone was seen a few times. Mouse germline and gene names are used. The sequenced CDR3 bases are TGCACCTGCAGCGGACAGGGGACAGAAGTCTTC. It yields the protein CTCSGQGTEVF. The whole CDR3 protein is CTCSGQGTEVFF. The chain recombines TRBV1 with TRBJ1-1; 9 nucleotides match TRBD1. The missing CDR3 end, 1 residue past where the read stops, is filled in from the germline J gene. V lost 6 bases, J lost 5 bases, and 1 base stayed unmatched. Germline V lookup: CDR1 NSQYPW, CDR2 LRSPGD (reference sequence). The CDR3 has 12 amino acids.

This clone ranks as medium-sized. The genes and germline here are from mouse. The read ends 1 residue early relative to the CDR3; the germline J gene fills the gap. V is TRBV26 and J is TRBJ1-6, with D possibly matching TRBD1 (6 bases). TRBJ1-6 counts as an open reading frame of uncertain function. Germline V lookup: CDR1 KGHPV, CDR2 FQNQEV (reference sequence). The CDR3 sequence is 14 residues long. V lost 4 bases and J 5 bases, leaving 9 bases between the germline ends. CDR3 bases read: TGTGCCAGCAGTCGCGGACAGAATAATTCGCCCCTCTAC. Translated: CASSRGQNNSPLY. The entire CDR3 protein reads CASSRGQNNSPLYF.

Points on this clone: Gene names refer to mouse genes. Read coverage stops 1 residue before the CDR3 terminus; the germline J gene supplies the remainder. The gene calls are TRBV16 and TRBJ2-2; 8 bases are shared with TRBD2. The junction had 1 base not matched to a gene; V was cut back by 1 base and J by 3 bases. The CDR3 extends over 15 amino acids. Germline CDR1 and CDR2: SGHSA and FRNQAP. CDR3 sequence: CASSLGGGDTGQLYF. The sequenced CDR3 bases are TGTGCAAGCAGCTTAGGTGGGGGGGACACCGGGCAGCTCTAC.

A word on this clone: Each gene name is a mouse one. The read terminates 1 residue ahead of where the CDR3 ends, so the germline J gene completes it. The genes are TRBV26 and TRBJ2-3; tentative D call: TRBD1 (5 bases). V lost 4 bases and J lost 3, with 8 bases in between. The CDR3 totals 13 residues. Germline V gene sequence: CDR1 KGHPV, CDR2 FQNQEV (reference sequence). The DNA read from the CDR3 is TGTGCCAGCAGTCCCCACAGGGCAGAAACGCTGTAT. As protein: CASSPHRAETLY. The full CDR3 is CASSPHRAETLYF.

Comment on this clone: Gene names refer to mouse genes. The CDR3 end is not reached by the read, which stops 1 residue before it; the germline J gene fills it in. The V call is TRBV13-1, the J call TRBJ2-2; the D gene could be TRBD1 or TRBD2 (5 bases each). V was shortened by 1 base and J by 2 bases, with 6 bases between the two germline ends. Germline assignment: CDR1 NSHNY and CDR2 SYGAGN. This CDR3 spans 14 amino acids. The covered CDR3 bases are TGTGCCAGCAGTGATCGGGGGAACACCGGGCAGCTCTAC. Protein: CASSDRGNTGQLY. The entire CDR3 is CASSDRGNTGQLYF.

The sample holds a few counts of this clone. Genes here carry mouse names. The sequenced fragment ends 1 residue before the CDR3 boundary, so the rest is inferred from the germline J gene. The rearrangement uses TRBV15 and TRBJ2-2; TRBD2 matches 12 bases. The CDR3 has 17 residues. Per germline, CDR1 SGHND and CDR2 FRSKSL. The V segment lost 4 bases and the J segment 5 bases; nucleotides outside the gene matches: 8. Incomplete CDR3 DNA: TGTGCCAGCAGTTCCTCGACTGGGGGGGCGCGTACCGGGCAGCTCTAC. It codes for CASSSSTGGARTGQLY. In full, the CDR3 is CASSSSTGGARTGQLYF.